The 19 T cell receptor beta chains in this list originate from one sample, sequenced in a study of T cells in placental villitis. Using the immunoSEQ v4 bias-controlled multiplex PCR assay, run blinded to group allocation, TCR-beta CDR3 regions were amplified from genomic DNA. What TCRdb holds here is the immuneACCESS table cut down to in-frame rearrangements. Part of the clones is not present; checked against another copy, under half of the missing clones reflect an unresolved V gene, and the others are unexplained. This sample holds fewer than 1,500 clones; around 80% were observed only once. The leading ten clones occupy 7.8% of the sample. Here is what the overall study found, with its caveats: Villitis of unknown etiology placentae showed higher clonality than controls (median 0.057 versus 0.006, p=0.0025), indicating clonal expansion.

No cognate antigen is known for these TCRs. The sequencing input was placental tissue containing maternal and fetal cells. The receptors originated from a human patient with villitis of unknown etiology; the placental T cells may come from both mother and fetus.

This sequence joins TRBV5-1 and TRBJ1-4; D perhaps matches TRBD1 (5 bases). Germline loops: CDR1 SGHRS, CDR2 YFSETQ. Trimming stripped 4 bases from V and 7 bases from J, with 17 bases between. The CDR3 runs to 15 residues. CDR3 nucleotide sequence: TGCGCCAGCAGCGGGGAGGGACGGACCCTTGAAAAACTGTTTTTT. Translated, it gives CASSGEGRTLEKLFF. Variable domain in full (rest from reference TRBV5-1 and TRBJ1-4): KAGVTQTPRYLIKTRGQQVTLSCSPISGHRSVSWYQQTPGQGLQFLFEYFSETQRNKGNFPGRFSGRQFSNSRSEMNVSTLELGDSALYLCASSGEGRTLEKLFFGSGTQLSVL.

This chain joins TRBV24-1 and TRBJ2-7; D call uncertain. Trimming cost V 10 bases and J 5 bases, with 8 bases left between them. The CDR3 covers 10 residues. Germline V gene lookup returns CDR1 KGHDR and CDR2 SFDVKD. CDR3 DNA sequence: TGTGCCACAAACGTCCACGAGCAGTACTTC. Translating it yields CATNVHEQYF.

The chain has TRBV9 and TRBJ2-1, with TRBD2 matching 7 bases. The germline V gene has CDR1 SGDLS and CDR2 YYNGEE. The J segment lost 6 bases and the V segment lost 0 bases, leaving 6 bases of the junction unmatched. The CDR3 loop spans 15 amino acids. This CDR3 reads CASSVGGSGLNEQFF. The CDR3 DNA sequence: TGTGCCAGCAGCGTAGGGGGTAGCGGGCTCAATGAGCAGTTCTTC. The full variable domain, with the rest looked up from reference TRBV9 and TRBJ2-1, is DSGVTQTPKHLITATGQRVTLRCSPRSGDLSVYWYQQSLDQGLQFLIQYYNGEERAKGNILERFSAQQFPDLHSELNLSSLELGDSALYFCASSVGGSGLNEQFFGPGTRLTVL.

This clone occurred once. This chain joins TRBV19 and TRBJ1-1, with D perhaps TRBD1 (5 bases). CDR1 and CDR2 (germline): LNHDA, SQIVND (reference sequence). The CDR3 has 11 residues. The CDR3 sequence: CVSTQGTEAFF. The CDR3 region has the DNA TGTGTTAGCACGCAGGGTACTGAAGCTTTCTTT.

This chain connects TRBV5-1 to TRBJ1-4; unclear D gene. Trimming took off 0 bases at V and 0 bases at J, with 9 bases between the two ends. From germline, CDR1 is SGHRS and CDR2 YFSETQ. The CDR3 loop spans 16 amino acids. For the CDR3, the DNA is TGCGCCAGCAGCTTGGATCCGGATCCAACTAATGAAAAACTGTTTTTT. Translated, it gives CASSLDPDPTNEKLFF.

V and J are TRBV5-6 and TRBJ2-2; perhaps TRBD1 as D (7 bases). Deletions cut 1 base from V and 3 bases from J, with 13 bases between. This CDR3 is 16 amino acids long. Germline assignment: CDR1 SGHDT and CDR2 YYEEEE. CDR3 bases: TGTGCCAGCAGCTTGTTGTCAGGGGGGTACACCGGGGAGCTGTTTTTT. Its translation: CASSLLSGGYTGELFF.

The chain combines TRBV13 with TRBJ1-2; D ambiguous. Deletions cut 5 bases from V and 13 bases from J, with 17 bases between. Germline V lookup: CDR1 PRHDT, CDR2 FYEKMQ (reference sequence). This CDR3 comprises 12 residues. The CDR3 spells CASSPRTLDLTF. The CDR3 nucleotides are TGTGCCAGCAGCCCCAGGACCCTGGACCTCACCTTC.

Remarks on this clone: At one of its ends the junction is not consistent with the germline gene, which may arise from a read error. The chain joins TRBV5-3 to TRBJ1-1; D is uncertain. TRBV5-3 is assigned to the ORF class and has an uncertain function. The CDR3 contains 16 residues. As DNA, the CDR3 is TGTGCCAGAAGCTTGGTAAGTATACCCCGGAACACTGAAACTTTCTTT. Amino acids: CARSLVSIPRNTETFF.

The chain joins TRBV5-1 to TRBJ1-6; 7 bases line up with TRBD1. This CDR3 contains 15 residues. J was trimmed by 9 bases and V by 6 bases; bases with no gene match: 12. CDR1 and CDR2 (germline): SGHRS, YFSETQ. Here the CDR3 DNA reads TGCGCCAGCACGCAGGGGGGCGCGGCACTTTCACCCCTCCACTTT. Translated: CASTQGGAALSPLHF.

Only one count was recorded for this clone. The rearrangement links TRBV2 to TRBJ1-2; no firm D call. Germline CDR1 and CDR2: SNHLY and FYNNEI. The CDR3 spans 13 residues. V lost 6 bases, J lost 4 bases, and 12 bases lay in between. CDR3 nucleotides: TGTGCCAGCAGACAGAGGGAAGGCTATGGCTACACCTTC. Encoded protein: CASRQREGYGYTF.

The CDR3 spells CASSGGWGNQPQHF. CDR3 sequence (DNA): TGTGCCAGCAGCGGTGGGTGGGGCAATCAGCCCCAGCATTTT. This chain connects TRBV7-8 to TRBJ1-5; D remains unclear. Trimming took off 5 bases at V and 2 bases at J, with 10 bases between the two ends. The CDR3 extends over 14 amino acids. Germline V gene data show CDR1 as SGHVS and CDR2 as FQNEAQ.

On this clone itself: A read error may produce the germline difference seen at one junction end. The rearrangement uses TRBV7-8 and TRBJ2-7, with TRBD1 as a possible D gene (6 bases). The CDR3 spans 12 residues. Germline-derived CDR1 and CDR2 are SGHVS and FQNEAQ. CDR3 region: CASSRPQGEKYF. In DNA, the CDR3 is TGTGCCAGCAGCCGCCCACAGGGCGAGAAGTACTTC.

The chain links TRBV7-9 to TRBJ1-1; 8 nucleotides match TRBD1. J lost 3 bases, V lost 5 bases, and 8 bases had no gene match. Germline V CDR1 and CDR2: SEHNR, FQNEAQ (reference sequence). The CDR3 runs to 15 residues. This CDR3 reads CASSPKDREDTEAFF. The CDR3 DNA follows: TGTGCCAGCAGCCCGAAGGACAGGGAGGACACTGAAGCTTTCTTT.

CDR3 sequence (DNA): TGCAGCGTTGAAGATCGGCAGGGGGATGGCTACACCTTC. Its protein is CSVEDRQGDGYTF. V is TRBV29-1 and J is TRBJ1-2; 7 bases agree with TRBD1. Germline loops: CDR1 SQVTM, CDR2 ANQGSEA. This CDR3 has 13 amino acids. V lost 0 bases and J lost 6; bases outside the gene matches: 4.

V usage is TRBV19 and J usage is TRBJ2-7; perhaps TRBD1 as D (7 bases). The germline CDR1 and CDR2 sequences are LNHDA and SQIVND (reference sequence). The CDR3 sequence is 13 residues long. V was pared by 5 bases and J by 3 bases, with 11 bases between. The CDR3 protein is CASSAGQNYEQYF. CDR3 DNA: TGTGCCAGTAGTGCGGGACAGAACTACGAGCAGTACTTC.

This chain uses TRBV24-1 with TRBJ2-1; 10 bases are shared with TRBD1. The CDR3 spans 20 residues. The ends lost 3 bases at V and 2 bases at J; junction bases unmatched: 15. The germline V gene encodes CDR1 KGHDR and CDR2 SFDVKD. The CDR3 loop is CATSDIKGGKGQGTYNEQFF. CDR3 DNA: TGTGCCACCAGTGATATCAAAGGGGGAAAGGGACAGGGGACCTACAATGAGCAGTTCTTC.

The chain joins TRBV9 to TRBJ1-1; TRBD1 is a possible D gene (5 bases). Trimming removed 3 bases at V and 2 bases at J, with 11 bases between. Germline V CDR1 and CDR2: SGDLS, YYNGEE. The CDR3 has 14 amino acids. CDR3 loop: CASSAIRDNTEAFF. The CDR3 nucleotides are TGTGCCAGCAGCGCTATCCGGGACAACACTGAAGCTTTCTTT.

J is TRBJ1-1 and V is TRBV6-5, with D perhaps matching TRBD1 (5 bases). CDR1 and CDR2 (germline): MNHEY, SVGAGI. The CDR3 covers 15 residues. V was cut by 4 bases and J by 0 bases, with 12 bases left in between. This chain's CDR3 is CASSSQGLLNTEAFF. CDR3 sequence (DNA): TGTGCCAGCAGTTCCCAGGGACTTTTGAACACTGAAGCTTTCTTT.

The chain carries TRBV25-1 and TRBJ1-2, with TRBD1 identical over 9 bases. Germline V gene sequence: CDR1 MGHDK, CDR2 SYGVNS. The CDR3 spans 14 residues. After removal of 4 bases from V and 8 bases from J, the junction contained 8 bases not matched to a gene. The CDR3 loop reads CASSGGQGLGGYTF. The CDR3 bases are TGTGCCAGCAGTGGGGGACAGGGTCTGGGAGGCTACACCTTC.